The 6 T cell receptor beta chains below come from one sample, sequenced in a study of cytomegalovirus exposure and HLA in healthy donors. Primers for the PCR totalled 60 Vbeta and 13 Jbeta. This table comes from immunoSEQ multiplex PCR, and its TCRdb copy is limited to in-frame clones, with some not included. The table shows around 110,000 clones, with 81% occurring only once. The specimen sequenced was PBMCs. These receptors originate from a woman in her thirties in good health and CMV-seronegative.

The rearrangement links TRBV10-3 to TRBJ2-1; possibly TRBD2 for D (5 bases). This CDR3 has 13 residues. V was clipped by 2 bases and J by 10 bases, with 12 bases between them. Germline V gene sequence: CDR1 ENHRY, CDR2 SYGVKD. This CDR3 reads CAISERASIEQFF. The CDR3 coding sequence is TGTGCCATCAGTGAGAGGGCTAGCATCGAGCAGTTCTTC.

Only a few counts were recorded for this clone. J is TRBJ2-7 and V is TRBV10-3, with 13 bases fitting TRBD2. This CDR3 spans 14 amino acids. V shed 4 bases, J shed 9 bases, and the junction held 6 bases outside the gene matches. Germline CDR1 and CDR2: ENHRY and SYGVKD. The CDR3 DNA follows: TGTGCCATCAGTGTTGGGACTAGCGGGATGGGGCAGTACTTC. This translates into CAISVGTSGMGQYF.

The rearrangement uses TRBV5-6 and TRBJ1-2, with D possibly being TRBD1 (5 bases). V was trimmed by 4 bases and J by 0 bases, leaving 10 bases between them. This CDR3 is built from 14 residues. CDR1 is SGHDT, CDR2 YYEEEE, per germline. In DNA form, the CDR3 reads TGTGCCAGCAGCCCGGACACGACTAACTATGGCTACACCTTC. It translates to CASSPDTTNYGYTF.

This clone was seen only a few times. The chain has TRBV6-4 and TRBJ2-4, with 8 positions matching TRBD1. This CDR3 region has 15 residues. J lost 6 bases, V lost 0 bases, and 4 bases had no gene match. CDR1 MRHNA and CDR2 SNTAGT come from the germline V gene. CDR3: CASSDSGQGANIQYF. For the CDR3, the DNA is TGTGCCAGCAGTGACTCAGGTCAGGGGGCAAACATTCAGTACTTC.

V is TRBV19 and J is TRBJ2-7, with 9 bases matching TRBD1. Germline-derived CDR1 and CDR2 are LNHDA and SQIVND (reference sequence). The CDR3 loop spans 15 amino acids. Trimming removed 4 bases from V and 6 bases from J; junction bases left unmatched: 10. The CDR3 coding sequence is TGTGCCAGTAGTACCACCGGGACAGGGAACTCCGAGCAGTACTTC. Its protein product is CASSTTGTGNSEQYF.

The chain has TRBV7-9 and TRBJ1-3; D perhaps matches TRBD1 (6 bases). CDR1 is SEHNR, CDR2 FQNEAQ, per germline (reference sequence). V lost 3 bases and J 2 bases, leaving 17 bases between the germline ends. The CDR3 extends over 17 amino acids. The CDR3 is CASSFPPTRDTGNTIYF. DNA of the CDR3: TGTGCCAGCAGCTTCCCACCCACCAGGGACACTGGAAACACCATATATTTT.